The 9 T cell receptor beta chains below were found in one sample sequenced in a study of shared clonotypes between healthy human individuals. The data were produced by immunoSEQ multiplex PCR, yet TCRdb's version contains in-frame clones alone and is incomplete. The sample includes more than 2 million clones, about 95% seen only once; the top ten take about 1.1%. Naive CD8 cells, CD45RO-negative and positively selected for CCR7, excluded terminally differentiated effector memory CD45RA+ cells. Sequences were obtained from naive CD8+ T cells sorted from blood. The source of these receptors is a man aged 18 to 29 in good health.

CDR3 DNA sequence: TGTGCCAGCAGTTGGGGAGGGATCCAAGAGACCCAGTACTTC. It encodes CASSWGGIQETQYF. The V gene is TRBV2, the J gene TRBJ2-5, with TRBD2 identical over 7 bases. CDR1 and CDR2 (germline): SNHLY, FYNNEI. CDR3 size: 14 residues. After removal of 5 bases from V and 1 base from J, the junction contained 4 bases not matched to a gene. Supplemented by reference TRBV2 and TRBJ2-5, the full variable domain reads EPEVTQTPSHQVTQMGQEVILRCVPISNHLYFYWYRQILGQKVEFLVSFYNNEISEKSEIFDDQFSVERPDGSNFTLKIRSTKLEDSAMYFCASSWGGIQETQYFGPGTRLLVL.

The chain couples TRBV7-9 to TRBJ1-1; TRBD1 matches at 10 bases. CDR3 length: 17 residues. The ends lost 3 bases at V and 1 base at J; junction bases unmatched: 8. The germline gives CDR1 SEHNR, CDR2 FQNEAQ (reference sequence). The CDR3 here is CASSFSYGQGGNTEAFF. Written as DNA, the CDR3 is TGTGCCAGCAGCTTTTCTTATGGACAGGGGGGGAACACTGAAGCTTTCTTT. Full variable domain (rest looked up from reference TRBV7-9 and TRBJ1-1): DTGVSQNPRHKITKRGQNVTFRCDPISEHNRLYWYRQTLGQGPEFLTYFQNEAQLEKSRLLSDRFSAERPKGSFSTLEIQRTEQGDSAMYLCASSFSYGQGGNTEAFFGQGTRLTVV.

A remark on this clone: The sample holds other DNA sequences that translate to the same CDR3. V and J are TRBV7-9 and TRBJ2-3, with D uncertain. Per germline, CDR1 SEHNR and CDR2 FQNEAQ (reference sequence). V lost 5 bases to trimming and J lost 5 bases, with 8 bases between them. The CDR3 runs 12 residues. CDR3 in amino acids: CASSLIGDTQYF. CDR3 in DNA: TGTGCCAGCAGCCTGATAGGAGATACGCAGTATTTT. Using reference TRBV7-9 and TRBJ2-3 for the parts outside the CDR3, the full variable domain is DTGVSQNPRHKITKRGQNVTFRCDPISEHNRLYWYRQTLGQGPEFLTYFQNEAQLEKSRLLSDRFSAERPKGSFSTLEIQRTEQGDSAMYLCASSLIGDTQYFGPGTRLTVL.

V usage is TRBV7-9 and J usage is TRBJ2-7; TRBD1 agrees at 9 bases. CDR1 SEHNR and CDR2 FQNEAQ come from the germline V gene (reference sequence). V shed 1 base and J 4 bases; nucleotides not matched to a gene: 5. The CDR3 runs to 15 residues. The chain's CDR3 is CASSLDRGRGYEQYF. The CDR3 DNA reads as TGTGCCAGCAGCTTAGACAGGGGGCGCGGGTACGAGCAGTACTTC.

V gene TRBV5-1 combines with J gene TRBJ2-7; a weak D match, TRBD2 (6 bases). V gave up 0 bases and J gave up 2 bases, with 15 bases separating them. The CDR3 is 16 residues long. Germline lookup yields CDR1 SGHRS and CDR2 YFSETQ. As DNA, the CDR3 is TGCGCCAGCAGCTTGGGCGGGGTCCCAGACGCCTACGAGCAGTACTTC. Translation gives CASSLGGVPDAYEQYF.

The rearrangement joins TRBV13 to TRBJ2-7, with 12 bases that match TRBD2. Germline lookup yields CDR1 PRHDT and CDR2 FYEKMQ (reference sequence). Trimming at V came to 5 bases and at J to 5 bases, leaving 7 bases not matched to a gene. This CDR3 is built from 15 residues. The CDR3 DNA sequence: TGTGCCAGCAGCGAGCTAGCGGGAGGGCCGAACGAGCAGTACTTC. It yields the protein CASSELAGGPNEQYF.

CDR3 DNA: TGTGCCAGCAGCTTCCCGCAGGGCGCCAACGTCCTGACTTTC. Amino acids: CASSFPQGANVLTF. The V and J genes are TRBV5-6 and TRBJ2-6; D is perhaps TRBD1 (5 bases). Germline V gene data show CDR1 as SGHDT and CDR2 as YYEEEE. The CDR3 extends over 14 amino acids. Trimming left V 2 bases short and J 7 bases short, with 10 bases between. Combining the CDR3 with reference TRBV5-6 and TRBJ2-6 gives the whole variable domain DAGVTQSPTHLIKTRGQQVTLRCSPKSGHDTVSWYQQALGQGPQFIFQYYEEEERQRGNFPDRFSGHQFPNYSSELNVNALLLGDSALYLCASSFPQGANVLTFGAGSRLTVL.

The chain employs TRBV2 and TRBJ2-3, with 8 positions matching TRBD1. Trimming cost V 6 bases and J 0 bases; bases outside gene matches: 8. The CDR3 is 16 residues long. The V gene's germline CDR1 is SNHLY and CDR2 FYNNEI. The CDR3 region is CASSPASGGSTDTQYF. CDR3 in DNA: TGTGCCAGCAGCCCTGCTTCAGGGGGCAGCACAGATACGCAGTATTTT.

The DNA for the CDR3 is TGTGCCAGCAGGTCCCAAGAGACCCAGTACTTC. Its translation: CASRSQETQYF. The chain has TRBV27 and TRBJ2-5, with D unresolved. Between the trimmed V and J ends, which lost 6 bases and 1 base, there was a span of 3 bases. This CDR3 has 11 amino acids. Germline CDR1 and CDR2: MNHEY and SMNVEV (reference sequence).